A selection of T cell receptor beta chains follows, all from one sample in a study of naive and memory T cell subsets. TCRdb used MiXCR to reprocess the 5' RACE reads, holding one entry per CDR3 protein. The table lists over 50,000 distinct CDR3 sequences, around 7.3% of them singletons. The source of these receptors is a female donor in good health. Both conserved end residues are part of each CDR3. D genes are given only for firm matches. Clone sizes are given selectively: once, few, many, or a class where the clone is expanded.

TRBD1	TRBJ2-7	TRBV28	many	TGTGCCAGCAGTTTATCGGGGACAGGGAGCTCCTACGAGCAGTACTTC	CASSLSGTGSSYEQYF
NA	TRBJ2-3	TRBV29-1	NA	TGCAGCGTTCGGCTCTCCGGAGATACGCAGTATTTT	CSVRLSGDTQYF
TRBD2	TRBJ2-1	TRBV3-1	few	TGTGCCAGCAGCCAAGAGCCGGGACTAGCGGGGGGAATTGAGCAGTTCTTC	CASSQEPGLAGGIEQFF
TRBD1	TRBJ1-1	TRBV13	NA	TGTGCCAGCAGCTCCGGGACAGGGGACACTGAAGCTTTCTTT	CASSSGTGDTEAFF
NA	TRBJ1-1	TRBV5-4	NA	TGTGCCAGCAGCCTTCCTGGGGCTACAGGGTACACTGAAGCTTTCTTT	CASSLPGATGYTEAFF
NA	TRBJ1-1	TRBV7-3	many	TGTGCCAGCAGCTTAAGGGGGGGGCCGGGGACTGAAGCTTTCTTT	CASSLRGGPGTEAFF
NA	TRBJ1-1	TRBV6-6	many	TGTGCCTCCTGGGGCAGGGAGGCTTTCTTT	CASWGREAFF
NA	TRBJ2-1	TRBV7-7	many	TGTGCTAGCTCCGGAGTATTGGGCGATGAGCAGTTCTTC	CASSGVLGDEQFF
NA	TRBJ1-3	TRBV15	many	TGTGCCACCAGTTCGTCCTTCTCTGGAAACACCATATATTTT	CATSSSFSGNTIYF
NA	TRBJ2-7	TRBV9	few	TGTGCCAGCAGCGTATCGCTATCTCAAGGGGGCGAGCAGTACTTC	CASSVSLSQGGEQYF
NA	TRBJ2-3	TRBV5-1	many	TGCGCCAGCAGCGCCGGCAGGGTCCCGTATTTT	CASSAGRVPYF
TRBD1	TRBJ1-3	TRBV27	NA	TGTGCCAGCAGTTTAGGGACAGGTGGAAACACCATATATTTT	CASSLGTGGNTIYF
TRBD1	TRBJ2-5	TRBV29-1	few	TGCAGCGTTGAGGGCAGGGGGCTCCAAGAGACCCAGTACTTC	CSVEGRGLQETQYF
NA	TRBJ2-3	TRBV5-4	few	TGTGCCAGCAGACTTTTGGGAGGCACAGATACGCAGTATTTT	CASRLLGGTDTQYF
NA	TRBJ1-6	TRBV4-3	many	TGCGCCAGCAGCCCCGCCCCAGGGAGCTCTAGCTCCTATAATTCACCCCTCCACTTT	CASSPAPGSSSSYNSPLHF
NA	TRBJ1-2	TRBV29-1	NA	TGCAGCGTGGATGACAGTCCTTATGGCTACACCTTC	CSVDDSPYGYTF
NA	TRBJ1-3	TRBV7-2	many	TGTGCCAGCAGCCCCGGGGCTGGAAACACCATATATTTT	CASSPGAGNTIYF
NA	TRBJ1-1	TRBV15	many	TGTGCCACCAGCAGGGGACCGAACACTGAAGCTTTCTTT	CATSRGPNTEAFF
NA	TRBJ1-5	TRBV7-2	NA	TGTGCCAGCAGCCCGAGGAGGGGTGGTCAGCCCCAGCATTTT	CASSPRRGGQPQHF
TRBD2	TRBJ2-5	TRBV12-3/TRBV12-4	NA	TGTGCCAGCAGTTTAGGGACTAGCGGGGAGACCCAGTACTTC	CASSLGTSGETQYF
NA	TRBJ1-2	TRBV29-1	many	TGCAGCGTTGAGGGGGGGCTTAGCTATGGCTACACCTTC	CSVEGGLSYGYTF
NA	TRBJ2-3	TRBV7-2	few	TGTGCCAGCAGCTTAGAGGGGTTTAGCACAGATACGCAGTATTTT	CASSLEGFSTDTQYF
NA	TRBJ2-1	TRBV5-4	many	TGTGCCAGCAGCTTGGATCGGTCCCGTGAGCAGTTCTTC	CASSLDRSREQFF
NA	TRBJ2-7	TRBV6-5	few	TGTGCCAGCACCAGGCTCCCAGGAGCCGCCTCCTACGAGCAGTACTTC	CASTRLPGAASYEQYF
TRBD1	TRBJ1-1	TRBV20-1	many	TGCAGTGCTTTACCGGGACAGGGTAATGCTGAAGCTTTCTTT	CSALPGQGNAEAFF
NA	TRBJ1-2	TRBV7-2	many	TGTGCCAGCAGCTCTTCAGGGGAAGTCTACTATGGCTACACCTTC	CASSSSGEVYYGYTF
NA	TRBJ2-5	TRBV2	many	TGTGCCTCGATTTGGGGGCGGTTTGGCCAAGAGACCCAGTACTTC	CASIWGRFGQETQYF
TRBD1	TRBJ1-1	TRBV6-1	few	TGTGCCAGCTCGTGGGGGGGACAGGGAACTGAAGCTTTCTTT	CASSWGGQGTEAFF
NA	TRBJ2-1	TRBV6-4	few	TGTGCCAGCAGCCCCTCTGCGGGCTCCTACAATGAGCAGTTCTTC	CASSPSAGSYNEQFF
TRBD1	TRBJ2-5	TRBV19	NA	TGTGCCAGTAGTCCCCGACAGGGGGTGAAGACCCAGTACTTC	CASSPRQGVKTQYF
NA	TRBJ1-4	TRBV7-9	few	TGTGCCAGCAGCGCCGGGACGGGTGAAAAACTGTTTTTT	CASSAGTGEKLFF
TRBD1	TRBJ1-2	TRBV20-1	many	TGCAGTGCTAGAGTGGGACAGAATCGCTATGGCTACACCTTC	CSARVGQNRYGYTF
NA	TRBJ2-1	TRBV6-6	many	TGTGCCAGCACCCACGGTCATGCTGAGCAGTTCTTC	CASTHGHAEQFF
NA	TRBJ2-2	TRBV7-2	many	TGTGCCAGCACCTCCGTCGTAGGGGCCACCGGGGAGCTGTTTTTT	CASTSVVGATGELFF
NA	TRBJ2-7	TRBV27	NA	TGTGCCAGCAAAAGCTCCTACGAGCAGTACTTC	CASKSSYEQYF
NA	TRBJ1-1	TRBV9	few	TGTGCCAGCAGCCGACAGGCCCGCGGGGTGGAAGCTTTCTTT	CASSRQARGVEAFF
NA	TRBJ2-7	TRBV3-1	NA	TGTGCCAGCAGCCCTAATTGGGACGAGCAGTACTTC	CASSPNWDEQYF
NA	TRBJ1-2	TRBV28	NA	TGTGCCAGCAGGGAGGGGGGTCGCAGGGGCGACTATGGCTACACCTTC	CASREGGRRGDYGYTF
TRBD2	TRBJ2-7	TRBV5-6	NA	TGTGCCAGCAGCCGGACTAGCGTCGAGCAGTACTTC	CASSRTSVEQYF
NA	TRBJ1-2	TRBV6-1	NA	TGTGCCACCTCAGGAGCCGGGAACTTCAACTATGGCTACACCTTC	CATSGAGNFNYGYTF
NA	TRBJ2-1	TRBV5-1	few	TGCGCCAGCAGCCCCTCACTAGAGCAGTTCTTC	CASSPSLEQFF
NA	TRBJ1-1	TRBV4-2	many	TGTGCCAGCAGCCAAGACCCCGGCGGAAACACTGAAGCTTTCTTT	CASSQDPGGNTEAFF
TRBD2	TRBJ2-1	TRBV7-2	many	TGTGCCAGCAGTCGGGGAGCGGGATCTTACAATGAGCAGTTCTTC	CASSRGAGSYNEQFF
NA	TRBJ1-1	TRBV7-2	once	TGTGCCAGCAGCTTACGGGCCGGGATGACTGAAGCTTTCTTT	CASSLRAGMTEAFF
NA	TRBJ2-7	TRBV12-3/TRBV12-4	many	TGTGCCAGCAGTTCAGCTCGACAGGCCTCCTACGAGCAGTACTTC	CASSSARQASYEQYF
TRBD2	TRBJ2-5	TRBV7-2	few	TGTGCCAGCAGCTCCCGGTATCTAGCGGGGGGTGGAAAGACCCAGTACTTC	CASSSRYLAGGGKTQYF
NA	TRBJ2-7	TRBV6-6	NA	TGTGCCAGCAGTCGGGACCGCTTCTACGAGCAGTACTTC	CASSRDRFYEQYF
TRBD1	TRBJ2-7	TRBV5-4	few	TGTGCCAGCAGCCAGAACAGGGACAGCACCTACGAGCAGTACTTC	CASSQNRDSTYEQYF
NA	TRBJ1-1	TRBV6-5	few	TGTGCCAGCAGTAGGGGACGAGCAATGAACACTGAAGCTTTCTTT	CASSRGRAMNTEAFF
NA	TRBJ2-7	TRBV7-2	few	TGTGCCAGCAGCTTAGCCACCCCCCTCGAGCAGTACTTC	CASSLATPLEQYF
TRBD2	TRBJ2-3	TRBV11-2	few	TGTGCCAGCAGCCCGGAGCTAGGGGATATGGGGACTAGCGGGGGGTGTTCGGATACGCAGTATTTT	CASSPELGDMGTSGGCSDTQYF
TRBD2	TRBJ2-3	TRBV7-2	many	TGTGCCAGCAGATTAAGCGGGGGGGCCTATACGCAGTATTTT	CASRLSGGAYTQYF
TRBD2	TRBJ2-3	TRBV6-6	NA	TGTGCCAGCAGCCCCGGGGGGTTTGGTACGCAGTATTTT	CASSPGGFGTQYF
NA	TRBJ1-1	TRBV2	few	TGTGCCAGCAGTTGGTCTCTCGAAGCTTTCTTT	CASSWSLEAFF
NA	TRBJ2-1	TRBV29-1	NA	TGCAGCGTTGTACAGACGGGCAATGAGCAGTTCTTC	CSVVQTGNEQFF
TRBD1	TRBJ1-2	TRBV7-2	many	TGTGCCAGCAGCTTAAGGGACAGATATGGCTACACCTTC	CASSLRDRYGYTF
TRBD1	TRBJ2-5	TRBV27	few	TGTGCCAGCAGTTTACGGGCTTTTGGACAGGGGGCAGGAGAGACCCAGTACTTC	CASSLRAFGQGAGETQYF
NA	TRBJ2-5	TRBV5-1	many	TGCGCCAGCAGAAAAACTCCTGGGGAAGAGACCCAGTACTTC	CASRKTPGEETQYF
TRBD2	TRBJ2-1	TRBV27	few	TGTGCCAGCAGGCGGGGGGCCCCCCTCAATGAGCAGTTCTTC	CASRRGAPLNEQFF
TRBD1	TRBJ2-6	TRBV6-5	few	TGTGCCAGCAGTTACACAGGGGAAACCGGGGCCAACGTCCTGACTTTC	CASSYTGETGANVLTF